Described below is a single T cell receptor (beta chain) sequence and its context. There is no known antigen for this receptor. The sample holds no much larger clone one base away, and base qualities are not on file. The immunoSEQ Assay, a bias-controlled multiplex PCR, was used to amplify TCRbeta CDR3 regions from genomic DNA. For the original study's pipeline: The number of nucleated cells in each sample was estimated by amplification of reference gene primers within the assay. To quantify the absolute abundance of each unique TCRbeta CDR3 rearrangement, sequence reads were collapsed and filtered. For each sample, productive Simpson clonality was calculated as the square root of Simpson's diversity index across productive rearrangements. TCRdb re-hosts the immuneACCESS table, in-frame sequences only. Its copies lack some clones; in the studies checked, an unresolved V gene accounts for under half of them, and the cause for the rest is not known. The D gene and trimming were derived from the DNA, and the V and J assignments and clone size from that table. This sample is represented by a few hundred thousand clones; roughly 90% of them were singletons. The leading ten clones occupy 0.94% of the sample.

This entry is derived from a study of blood T cell repertoires in COVID-19 (dated by TCRdb to about 2020). As for the study more broadly: Samples covering the acute and convalescent phases of COVID-19 were provided by collaborators in the United States, Italy and Spain. The prospective study material was composed of cDNA or gDNA derived from T cells, B-cell-depleted T cells, or PBMCs. Subjects who had been exposed to COVID-19, were actively infected with it, or had recovered from it provided the deeply sampled blood TCRbeta repertoires that made up the dataset. A freely available public database, intended as a resource for researchers studying the immune response to SARS-CoV-2, is where the repertoires were released. Samples came from the ongoing ImmuneRACE study (first 160 participants) plus 1,254 subjects from 6 global collaborators. Sample metadata almost always included a de-identified subject ID, COVID-19 status, age in years and sex. HLA class I and class II types, where available, came from metadata supplied by the sample provider rather than from assay-based typing.

Another Seattle source contributed samples from volunteer blood donors who had recovered from COVID-19. Each collaborating institution followed its own protocols to collect whole blood in K2EDTA tubes. Collaborator samples were shipped for TCRbeta analysis as frozen whole blood, isolated PBMCs, or DNA extracted from either sample type. Study-wide conclusions, independent of this receptor: Clinical and demographic metadata were provided uncurated, with the amount varying by source and participant.

The sample consisted of peripheral blood. This receptor was taken from a middle-aged woman who had recovered from COVID-19.

Read as DNA, the sequence is TGTGCCATCACCGCCGGGACAAATACCTACGAGCAGTACTTC. It translates to CAITAGTNTYEQYF. The chain employs TRBV10-3 and TRBJ2-7; the D gene is perhaps TRBD1, from 6 matching bases. Deletion took 7 bases off V and 2 bases off J, with a span of 15 bases between the germline ends. The CDR3 holds 14 amino acids from the cysteine to the phenylalanine. CDR3 DNA only is kept here, 42 bases in frame from base 1. The germline V gene yields ENHRY for CDR1 and SYGVKD for CDR2.